This T cell receptor (beta chain) was identified during a study of CD8 T cells in ankylosing spondylitis. A single record per CDR3 protein comes from TCRdb applying MiXCR to the 5' RACE reads. The data contain roughly 220,000 distinct CDR3 sequences, about 10% of them singletons. Trimming pared 6 bases from V and 4 bases from J, leaving 18 bases between. CDR1 is LNHDA and CDR2 is SQIVND in the germline V gene (reference sequence). The CDR3 is 15 amino acids. Of note for this clonotype: Its antigen is undetermined.

Study observations and caveats: There were earlier reports of some motif variants in reactive arthritis synovial fluid and blood.

Sequencing input: blood, either unsorted or a sorted T cell fraction (not recorded which). The chain links TRBV19 to TRBJ1-1; a possible D gene is TRBD1 (5 bases). The origin of this receptor is a male donor with ankylosing spondylitis or in good health (not recorded which). CDR3 residues: CASRGRFGGVTEAFF. The CDR3 DNA reads TGTGCCAGTAGAGGGCGTTTCGGGGGGGTCACTGAAGCTTTCTTT.